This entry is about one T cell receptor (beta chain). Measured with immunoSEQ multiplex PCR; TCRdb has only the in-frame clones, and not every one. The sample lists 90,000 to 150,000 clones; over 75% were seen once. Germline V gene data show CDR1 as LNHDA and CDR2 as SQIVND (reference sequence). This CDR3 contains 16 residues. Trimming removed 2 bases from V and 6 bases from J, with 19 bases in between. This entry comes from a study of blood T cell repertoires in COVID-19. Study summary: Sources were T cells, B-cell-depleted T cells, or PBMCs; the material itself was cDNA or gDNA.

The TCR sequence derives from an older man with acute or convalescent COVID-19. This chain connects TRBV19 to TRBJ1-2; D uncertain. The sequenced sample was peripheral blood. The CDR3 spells CASSIKRIGSIDGYTF. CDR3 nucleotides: TGTGCCAGTAGTATAAAGAGGATTGGGAGTATTGATGGCTACACCTTC.